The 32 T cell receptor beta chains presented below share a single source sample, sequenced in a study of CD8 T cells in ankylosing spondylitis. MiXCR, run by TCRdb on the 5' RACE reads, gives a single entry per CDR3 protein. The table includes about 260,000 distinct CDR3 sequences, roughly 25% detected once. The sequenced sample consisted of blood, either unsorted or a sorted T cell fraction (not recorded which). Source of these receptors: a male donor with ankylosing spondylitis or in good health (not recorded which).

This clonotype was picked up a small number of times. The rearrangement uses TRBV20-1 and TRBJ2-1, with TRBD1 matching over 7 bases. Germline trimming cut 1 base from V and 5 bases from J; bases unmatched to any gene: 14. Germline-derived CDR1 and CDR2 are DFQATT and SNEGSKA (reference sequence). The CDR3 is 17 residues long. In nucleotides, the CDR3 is TGCAGTGCTAGAGCCCCGAGGGGGCAGGGGTCCGACAATGAGCAGTTCTTC. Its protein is CSARAPRGQGSDNEQFF.

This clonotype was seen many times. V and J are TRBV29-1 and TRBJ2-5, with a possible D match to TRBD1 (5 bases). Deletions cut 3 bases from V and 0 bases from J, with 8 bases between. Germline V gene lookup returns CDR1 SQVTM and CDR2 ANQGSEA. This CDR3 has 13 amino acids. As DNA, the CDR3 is TGCAGCGTTGAGGACACGTACCAAGAGACCCAGTACTTC. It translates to CSVEDTYQETQYF.

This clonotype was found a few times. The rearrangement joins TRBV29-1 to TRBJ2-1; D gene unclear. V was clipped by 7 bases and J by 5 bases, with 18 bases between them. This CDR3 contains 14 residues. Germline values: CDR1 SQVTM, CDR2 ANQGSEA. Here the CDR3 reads CSAEPLIRDNEQFF. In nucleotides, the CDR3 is TGCAGCGCCGAACCCCTGATCCGGGACAATGAGCAGTTCTTC.

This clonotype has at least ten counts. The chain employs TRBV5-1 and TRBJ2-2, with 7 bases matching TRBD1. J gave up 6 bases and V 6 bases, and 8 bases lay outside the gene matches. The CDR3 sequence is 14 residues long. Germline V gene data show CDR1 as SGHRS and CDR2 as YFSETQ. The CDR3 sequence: CASKQGPPSGELFF. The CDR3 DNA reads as TGCGCCAGCAAACAGGGGCCCCCTTCCGGGGAGCTGTTTTTT.

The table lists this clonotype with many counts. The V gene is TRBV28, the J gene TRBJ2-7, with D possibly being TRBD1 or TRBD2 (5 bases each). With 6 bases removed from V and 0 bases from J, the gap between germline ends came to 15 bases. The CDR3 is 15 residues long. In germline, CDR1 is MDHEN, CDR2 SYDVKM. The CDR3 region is CASSNTGTVSYEQYF. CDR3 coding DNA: TGTGCCAGCAGCAACACCGGGACGGTCTCCTACGAGCAGTACTTC.

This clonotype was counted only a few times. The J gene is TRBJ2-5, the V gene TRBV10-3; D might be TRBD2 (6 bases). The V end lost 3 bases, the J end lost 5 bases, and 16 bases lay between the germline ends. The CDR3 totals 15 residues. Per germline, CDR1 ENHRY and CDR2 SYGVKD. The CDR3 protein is CAISEGGTTGETQYF. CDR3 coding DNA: TGTGCCATCAGTGAAGGAGGGACGACGGGGGAGACCCAGTACTTC.

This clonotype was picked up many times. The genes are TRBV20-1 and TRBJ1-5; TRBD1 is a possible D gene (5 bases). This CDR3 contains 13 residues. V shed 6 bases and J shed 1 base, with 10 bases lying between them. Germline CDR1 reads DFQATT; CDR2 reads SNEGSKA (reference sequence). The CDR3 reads CSAVWGSNQPQHF. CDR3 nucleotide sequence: TGCAGTGCCGTTTGGGGGAGCAATCAGCCCCAGCATTTT.

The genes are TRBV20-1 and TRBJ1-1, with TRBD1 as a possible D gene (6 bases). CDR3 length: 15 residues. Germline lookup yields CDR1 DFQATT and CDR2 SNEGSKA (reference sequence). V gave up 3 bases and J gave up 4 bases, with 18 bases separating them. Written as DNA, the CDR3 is TGCAGTGCTAGGGCCACAGGGATTTCGGGCACTGAAGCTTTCTTT. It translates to CSARATGISGTEAFF.

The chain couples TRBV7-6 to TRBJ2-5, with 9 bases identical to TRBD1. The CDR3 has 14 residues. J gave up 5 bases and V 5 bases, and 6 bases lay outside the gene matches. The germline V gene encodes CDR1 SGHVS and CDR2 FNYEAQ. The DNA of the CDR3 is TGTGCCAGCAGCCCCCGGACAGGGGCCGAGACCCAGTACTTC. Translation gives CASSPRTGAETQYF.

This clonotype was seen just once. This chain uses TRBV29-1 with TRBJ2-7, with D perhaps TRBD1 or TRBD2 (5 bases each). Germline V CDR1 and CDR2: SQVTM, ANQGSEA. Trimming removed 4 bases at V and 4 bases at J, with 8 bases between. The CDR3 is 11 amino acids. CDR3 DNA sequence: TGCAGCGTTGGAGAGGGGTACGAGCAGTACTTC. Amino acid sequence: CSVGEGYEQYF.

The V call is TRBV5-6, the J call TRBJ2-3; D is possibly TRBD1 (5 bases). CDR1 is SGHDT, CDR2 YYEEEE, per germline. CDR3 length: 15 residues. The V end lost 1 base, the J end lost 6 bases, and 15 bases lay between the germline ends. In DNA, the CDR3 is TGTGCCAGCAGCTTGTTTAGTACAGGACGGGATACGCAGTATTTT. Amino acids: CASSLFSTGRDTQYF.

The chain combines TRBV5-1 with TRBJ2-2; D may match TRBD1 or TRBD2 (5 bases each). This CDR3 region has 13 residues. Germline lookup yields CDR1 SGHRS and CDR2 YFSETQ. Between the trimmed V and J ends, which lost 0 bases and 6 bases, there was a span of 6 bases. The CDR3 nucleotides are TGCGCCAGCAGCTTGGGGGACGCCGGGGAGCTGTTTTTT. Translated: CASSLGDAGELFF.

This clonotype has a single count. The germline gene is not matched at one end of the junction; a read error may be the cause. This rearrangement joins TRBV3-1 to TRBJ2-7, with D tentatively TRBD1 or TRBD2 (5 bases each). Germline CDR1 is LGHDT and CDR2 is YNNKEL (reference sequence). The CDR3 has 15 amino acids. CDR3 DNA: TGTGCCACCAGCCAAGATCGAGGGGCGACCTTGGAGCAGTACTTC. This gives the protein CATSQDRGATLEQYF.

The CDR3 sequence: CASRQAGGGNEQFF. For the CDR3, the DNA is TGTGCCAGCAGACAAGCGGGGGGTGGTAATGAGCAGTTCTTC. The V call is TRBV6-1, the J call TRBJ2-1; TRBD2 matches 9 bases. The CDR3 consists of 14 residues. The J segment lost 7 bases and the V segment lost 6 bases, leaving 7 bases of the junction unmatched. Germline V CDR1 and CDR2: MNHNS, SASEGT.

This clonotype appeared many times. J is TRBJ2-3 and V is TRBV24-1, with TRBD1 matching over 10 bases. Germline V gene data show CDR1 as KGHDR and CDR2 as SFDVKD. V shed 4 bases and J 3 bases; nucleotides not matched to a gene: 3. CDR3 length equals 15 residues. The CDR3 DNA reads TGTGCCACCAGTGAACCGGGACAGGGGACAGATACGCAGTATTTT. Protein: CATSEPGQGTDTQYF.

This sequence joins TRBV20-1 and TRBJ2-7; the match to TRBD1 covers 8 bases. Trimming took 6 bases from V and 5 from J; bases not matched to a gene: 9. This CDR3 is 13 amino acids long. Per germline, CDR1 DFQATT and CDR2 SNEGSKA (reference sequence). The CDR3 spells CSAERTGLDEQYF. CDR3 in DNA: TGCAGTGCCGAGAGGACAGGGCTGGACGAGCAGTACTTC.

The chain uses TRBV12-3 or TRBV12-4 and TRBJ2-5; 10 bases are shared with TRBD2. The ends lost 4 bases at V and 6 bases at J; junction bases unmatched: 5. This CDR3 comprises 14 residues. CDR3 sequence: CASSYGTSDKTQYF. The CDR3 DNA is TGTGCCAGCAGTTACGGGACTAGCGATAAGACCCAGTACTTC.

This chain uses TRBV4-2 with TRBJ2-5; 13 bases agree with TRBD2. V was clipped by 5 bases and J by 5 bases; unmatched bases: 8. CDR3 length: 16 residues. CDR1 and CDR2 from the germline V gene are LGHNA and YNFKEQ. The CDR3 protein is CASSASGTSGAETQYF. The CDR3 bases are TGTGCCAGCAGCGCATCGGGGACTAGCGGGGCCGAGACCCAGTACTTC.

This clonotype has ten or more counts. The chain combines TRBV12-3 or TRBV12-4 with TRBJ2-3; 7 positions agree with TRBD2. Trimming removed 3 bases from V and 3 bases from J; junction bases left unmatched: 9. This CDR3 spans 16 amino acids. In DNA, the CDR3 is TGTGCCAGCAGTTTCCGGGCCCCCGGGGGGACAGATACGCAGTATTTT. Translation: CASSFRAPGGTDTQYF.

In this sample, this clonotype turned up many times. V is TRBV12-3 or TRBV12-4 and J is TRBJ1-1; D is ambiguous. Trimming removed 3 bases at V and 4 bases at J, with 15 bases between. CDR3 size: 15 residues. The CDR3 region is CASSFNGVRATEAFF. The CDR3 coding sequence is TGTGCCAGCAGTTTTAATGGGGTTCGCGCCACTGAAGCTTTCTTT.

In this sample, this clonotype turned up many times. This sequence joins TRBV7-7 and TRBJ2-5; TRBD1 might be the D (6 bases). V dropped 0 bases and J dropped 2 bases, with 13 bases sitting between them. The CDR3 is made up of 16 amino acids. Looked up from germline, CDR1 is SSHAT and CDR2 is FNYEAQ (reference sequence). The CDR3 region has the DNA TGTGCCAGCAGCTTAGCGGGGGCCCTGTTGCAAGAGACCCAGTACTTC. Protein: CASSLAGALLQETQYF.

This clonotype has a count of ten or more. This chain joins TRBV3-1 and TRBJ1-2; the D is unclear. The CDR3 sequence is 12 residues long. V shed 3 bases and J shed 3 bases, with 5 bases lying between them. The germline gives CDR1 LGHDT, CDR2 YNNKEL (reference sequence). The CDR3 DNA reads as TGTGCCAGCAGCCACATAGACTATGGCTACACCTTC. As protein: CASSHIDYGYTF.

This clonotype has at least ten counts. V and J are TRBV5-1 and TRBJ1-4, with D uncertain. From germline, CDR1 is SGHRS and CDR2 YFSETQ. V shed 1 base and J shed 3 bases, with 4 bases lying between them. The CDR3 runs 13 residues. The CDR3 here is CASSLSANEKLFF. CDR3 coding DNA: TGCGCCAGCAGCTTGAGCGCTAATGAAAAACTGTTTTTT.

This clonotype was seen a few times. The CDR3 spells CASSIRGVNTEAFF. CDR3 nucleotide sequence: TGTGCCAGTAGTATACGGGGGGTGAACACTGAAGCTTTCTTT. The rearrangement links TRBV19 to TRBJ1-1; the D gene is possibly TRBD1 (5 bases). CDR3 size: 14 residues. The V end lost 2 bases, the J end lost 0 bases, and 7 bases lay between the germline ends. The germline gives CDR1 LNHDA, CDR2 SQIVND (reference sequence).

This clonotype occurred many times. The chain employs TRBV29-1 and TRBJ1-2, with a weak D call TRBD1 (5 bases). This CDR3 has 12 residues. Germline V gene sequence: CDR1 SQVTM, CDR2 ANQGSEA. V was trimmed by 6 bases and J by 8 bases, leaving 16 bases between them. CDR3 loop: CSVGGLVLGYTF. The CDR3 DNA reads TGCAGCGTGGGGGGGTTGGTGTTGGGCTACACCTTC. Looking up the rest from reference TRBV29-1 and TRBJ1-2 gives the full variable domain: SAVISQKPSRDICQRGTSLTIQCQVDSQVTMMFWYRQQPGQSLTLIATANQGSEATYESGFVIDKFPISRPNLTFSTLTVSNMSPEDSSIYLCSVGGLVLGYTFGSGTRLTVV.

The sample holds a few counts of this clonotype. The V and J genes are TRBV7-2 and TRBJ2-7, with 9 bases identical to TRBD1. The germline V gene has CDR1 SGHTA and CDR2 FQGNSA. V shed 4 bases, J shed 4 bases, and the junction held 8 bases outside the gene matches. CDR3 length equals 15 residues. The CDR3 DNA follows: TGTGCCAGCAGCTCCGGGACAGGGTCAAGGTACGAGCAGTACTTC. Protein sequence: CASSSGTGSRYEQYF.

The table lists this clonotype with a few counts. The CDR3 nucleotides are TGCAGTGCTAGAGATGGAAGCGGGGGGGCTGGGCCGCAGTACTTC. Amino acids: CSARDGSGGAGPQYF. The gene calls are TRBV20-1 and TRBJ2-7; 10 nucleotides line up with TRBD2. CDR1 and CDR2 from the germline V gene are DFQATT and SNEGSKA (reference sequence). The CDR3 covers 15 residues. Germline trimming cut 0 bases from V and 9 bases from J; bases unmatched to any gene: 11.

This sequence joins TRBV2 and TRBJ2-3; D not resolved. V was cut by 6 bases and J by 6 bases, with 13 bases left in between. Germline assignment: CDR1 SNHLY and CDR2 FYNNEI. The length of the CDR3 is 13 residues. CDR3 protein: CASRSLGKDTQYF. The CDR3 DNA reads TGTGCCAGCAGGAGTCTCGGAAAGGATACGCAGTATTTT.

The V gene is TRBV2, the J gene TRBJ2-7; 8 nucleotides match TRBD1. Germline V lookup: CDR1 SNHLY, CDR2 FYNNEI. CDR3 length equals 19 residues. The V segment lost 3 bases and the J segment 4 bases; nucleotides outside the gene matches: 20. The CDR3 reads CASSEGDIRGRVLRYEQYF. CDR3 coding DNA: TGTGCCAGCAGTGAGGGTGATATCAGGGGGCGCGTTTTAAGGTACGAGCAGTACTTC.

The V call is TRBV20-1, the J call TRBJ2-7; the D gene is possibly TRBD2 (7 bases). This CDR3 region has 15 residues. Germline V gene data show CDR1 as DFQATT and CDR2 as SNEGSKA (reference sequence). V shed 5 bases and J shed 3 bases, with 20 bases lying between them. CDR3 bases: TGCAGTGCTTGGCGTATTGGGGGAGGGGGCTACGAGCAGTACTTC. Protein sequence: CSAWRIGGGGYEQYF.

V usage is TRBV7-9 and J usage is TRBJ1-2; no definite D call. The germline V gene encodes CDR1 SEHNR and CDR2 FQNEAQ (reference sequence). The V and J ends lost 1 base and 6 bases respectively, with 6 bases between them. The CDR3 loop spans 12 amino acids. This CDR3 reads CASSLDIHGYTF. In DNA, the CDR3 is TGTGCCAGCAGCTTAGACATCCATGGCTACACCTTC.

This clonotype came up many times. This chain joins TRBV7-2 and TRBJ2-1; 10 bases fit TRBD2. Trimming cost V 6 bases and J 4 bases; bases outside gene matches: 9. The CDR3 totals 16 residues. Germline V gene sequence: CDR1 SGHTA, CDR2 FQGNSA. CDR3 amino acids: CASRDAKRGGYNEQFF. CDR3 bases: TGTGCCAGCAGAGACGCGAAGCGGGGGGGATACAATGAGCAGTTCTTC.